This T cell receptor beta chain was observed in a study of T cells in Graves' hyperthyroidism and ophthalmopathy. Whole-study results and caveats: Blood held most thyroid clonotypes expanded above 0.001 frequency. A 13 V-J signature model discriminated ophthalmopathy versus stable hyperthyroidism.

A patient was excluded if there was uncontrolled infection, other autoimmune disease, pregnancy or lactation. Diagnostic decisions used clinical symptoms, serum thyroxine and TRAb, thyroid ultrasound and orbital computed tomography. This clonotype was detected only a few times. Its cognate antigen is unknown. In germline, CDR1 is MNHNS, CDR2 SASEGT. CDR3 length equals 15 residues. V dropped 3 bases and J dropped 6 bases, with 18 bases sitting between them. Amplification yielded TCR beta CDR3 regions, with RNA transcripts as the source. First-round RT-PCR of the TCR CDR3 relied on the HTBI primer set. From the multiplex PCR reads, TCRdb called clonotypes with MiXCR, one entry per CDR3 protein. The sample gives 450,000 to 500,000 distinct CDR3 sequences, roughly 23% of which show up once; 49% is in the top ten.

This chain joins TRBV6-1 and TRBJ2-7; D tentatively reads TRBD1 or TRBD2 (5 bases each). The sample was blood. The clonotype comes from a woman in her 70s with Graves' ophthalmopathy. Here the CDR3 DNA reads TGTGCCAGCAGTGATAGAAGAGGGGCCCTCCGCGAGCAGTACTTC. Residues: CASSDRRGALREQYF.